The present TCR beta chain was sequenced within a study of cytomegalovirus exposure and HLA in healthy donors. Clones were read by immunoSEQ multiplex PCR, and TCRdb kept only the in-frame ones, dropping some. The sample contains 200,000 to 250,000 clones, 80% to 85% of which appear only once. Study-level points and caveats: First-cohort TCR clusters were later found to tend to co-occur in the 120 or so validation repertoires.

Points on this clone: The antigen remains undetermined.

CDR1 is SGDLS, CDR2 YYNGEE, per germline. V lost 3 bases and J lost 12; bases outside the gene matches: 9. This CDR3 contains 13 residues. This clonotype originated in a woman aged 30 to 39 in good health and CMV-seropositive. Sequences were obtained from PBMCs. The chain uses TRBV9 and TRBJ2-1, with TRBD2 matching 7 bases. CDR3 residues: CASSDPSGLWQFF. The CDR3 coding sequence is TGTGCCAGCAGCGACCCTAGCGGCCTATGGCAGTTCTTC. Looking up the rest from reference TRBV9 and TRBJ2-1 gives the full variable domain: DSGVTQTPKHLITATGQRVTLRCSPRSGDLSVYWYQQSLDQGLQFLIQYYNGEERAKGNILERFSAQQFPDLHSELNLSSLELGDSALYFCASSDPSGLWQFFGPGTRLTVL.